The 29 T cell receptor beta chains in this list originate from one sample, sequenced in a study of T cells after yellow fever vaccination. TCRdb redid the calling of the 5' RACE reads with MiXCR, one entry per CDR3 protein. The sample records some 390,000 distinct CDR3 sequences, over 5% being singletons. The sample here was PBMCs, taken 5 days after the yellow fever booster vaccination. The receptors derive from a man under 40 who received the YFV17D yellow fever vaccine.

The table lists this clonotype with many counts. The chain recombines TRBV12-3 or TRBV12-4 with TRBJ2-5; tentative D call: TRBD2 (6 bases). V was shortened by 5 bases and J by 4 bases, with 17 bases between the two germline ends. CDR3 length equals 15 residues. The CDR3 nucleotides read TGTGCCAGCAGTCGCGGGAACCTCGGCCCAGAGACCCAGTACTTC. Protein sequence: CASSRGNLGPETQYF.

This clonotype came up many times. This chain uses TRBV30 with TRBJ2-4; D may be TRBD1 (6 bases). CDR3 size: 16 residues. Between the trimmed V and J ends, which lost 0 bases and 2 bases, there was a span of 14 bases. In germline, CDR1 is GTSNPN, CDR2 SVGIG (reference sequence). CDR3 sequence reads: CAWSVAYRETKNIQYF. For the CDR3, the DNA is TGTGCCTGGAGTGTAGCCTACAGGGAGACCAAAAACATTCAGTACTTC.

For this clonotype: In this CDR3 the conserved last residue, phenylalanine or tryptophan, is missing, so a read error is likely. This chain uses TRBV9 with TRBJ2-5; TRBD2 agrees at 8 bases. The CDR3 is 15 amino acids. The junction had 10 bases not matched to a gene; V was cut back by 4 bases and J by 5 bases. Looked up from germline, CDR1 is SGDLS and CDR2 is YYNGEE. Here the CDR3 reads CASSPAWGGRETQYL. The CDR3 DNA reads as TGTGCCAGCAGCCCAGCGTGGGGCGGGAGGGAGACCCAGTACCTC.

This clonotype was observed at least ten times. Here the CDR3 reads CASTVYNEQFF. CDR3 bases: TGTGCCAGCACCGTCTACAATGAGCAGTTCTTC. The V call is TRBV7-8, the J call TRBJ2-1; D call uncertain. The CDR3 is 11 residues long. Germline V lookup: CDR1 SGHVS, CDR2 FQNEAQ. Trimming pared 7 bases from V and 3 bases from J, leaving 4 bases between.

This chain joins TRBV7-2 and TRBJ2-5; unclear D gene. The CDR3 spans 15 residues. Trimming removed 5 bases from V and 5 bases from J, with 18 bases in between. Germline V gives CDR1 SGHTA, CDR2 FQGNSA. The DNA of the CDR3 is TGTGCCAGCAGCCCTAGGATTAGTATGATGGAGACCCAGTACTTC. Translated, it gives CASSPRISMMETQYF.

This chain uses TRBV15 with TRBJ2-1, with TRBD2 matching 9 bases. The germline gives CDR1 LNHNV, CDR2 YYDKDF (reference sequence). V shed 3 bases and J 6 bases; nucleotides not matched to a gene: 9. CDR3 length equals 16 residues. The CDR3, as DNA: TGTGCCACCAGCAGTACAATAGCGGGAGCCGGCAATGAGCAGTTCTTC. Amino acid sequence: CATSSTIAGAGNEQFF. Based on the CDR3 plus reference TRBV15 and TRBJ2-1, the full variable domain is DAMVIQNPRYQVTQFGKPVTLSCSQTLNHNVMYWYQQKSSQAPKLLFHYYDKDFNNEADTPDNFQSRRPNTSFCFLDIRSPGLGDTAMYLCATSSTIAGAGNEQFFGPGTRLTVL.

This clonotype was observed at least ten times. This chain joins TRBV20-1 and TRBJ1-2; TRBD1 matches 9 bases. The CDR3 runs to 13 residues. Germline V gene data show CDR1 as DFQATT and CDR2 as SNEGSKA (reference sequence). J lost 4 bases, V lost 6 bases, and 6 bases had no gene match. The CDR3 loop is CSAQDRGLYGYTF. The CDR3 nucleotides are TGCAGTGCCCAGGACAGGGGCCTCTATGGCTACACCTTC.

The chain uses TRBV7-6 and TRBJ2-7; 7 bases fit TRBD2. This CDR3 region has 16 residues. In germline, CDR1 is SGHVS, CDR2 FNYEAQ. The V gene end was trimmed by 1 base and the J gene end by 4 bases; junction bases not matched to a gene: 10. The CDR3 here is CASSLDPSGELYEQYF. Written as DNA, the CDR3 is TGTGCCAGCAGCTTAGATCCTAGCGGAGAATTGTACGAGCAGTACTTC.

The gene calls are TRBV18 and TRBJ2-7, with D maybe TRBD1 (6 bases). CDR1 is KGHSH, CDR2 LQKENI, per germline. CDR3 length: 14 residues. V was shortened by 6 bases and J by 0 bases, with 12 bases between the two germline ends. CDR3 region: CASSTGTFSYEQYF. DNA of the CDR3: TGTGCCAGCTCTACAGGGACGTTCTCCTACGAGCAGTACTTC. The whole variable domain, remainder taken from reference TRBV18 and TRBJ2-7, is NAGVMQNPRHLVRRRGQEARLRCSPMKGHSHVYWYRQLPEEGLKFMVYLQKENIIDESGMPKERFSAEFPKEGPSILRIQQVVRGDSAAYFCASSTGTFSYEQYFGPGTRLTVT.

The chain couples TRBV4-1 to TRBJ2-7; TRBD1 is a possible D gene (6 bases). V was trimmed by 0 bases and J by 1 base, leaving 16 bases between them. This CDR3 spans 17 amino acids. From germline, CDR1 is MGHRA and CDR2 YSYEKL. CDR3 sequence reads: CASSQDEGTSISYEQYF. CDR3 bases: TGCGCCAGCAGCCAAGACGAAGGGACATCCATATCCTACGAGCAGTACTTC.

The chain joins TRBV20-1 to TRBJ2-2; 7 nucleotides line up with TRBD2. Germline CDR1 reads DFQATT; CDR2 reads SNEGSKA (reference sequence). J lost 3 bases, V lost 1 base, and 8 bases had no gene match. The CDR3 spans 16 residues. The CDR3 sequence: CSARGVRESHTGELFF. CDR3 coding DNA: TGCAGTGCTAGAGGTGTGCGGGAGAGCCACACCGGGGAGCTGTTTTTT.

With regard to this clonotype: This may be a read error: a much more frequent sequence differs by one nucleotide. V usage is TRBV5-4 and J usage is TRBJ1-1, with D tentatively TRBD1 (6 bases). The CDR3 runs 13 residues. Germline V gene data show CDR1 as SGHNT and CDR2 as YYREEE (reference sequence). The V and J ends lost 4 bases and 1 base respectively, with 8 bases between them. CDR3 residues: CASSKGGNTEAFF. In nucleotides, the CDR3 is TGTGCCAGCAGCAAAGGGGGGAACACTGAAGCTTTCTTT.

The V and J genes are TRBV19 and TRBJ1-4; D is unresolved. The CDR3 sequence is 13 residues long. Germline loops: CDR1 LNHDA, CDR2 SQIVND (reference sequence). The germline V and J ends were trimmed by 5 bases and 5 bases, with 9 bases remaining between them. CDR3 region: CASSSRPNEKLFF. CDR3 DNA: TGTGCCAGTAGTTCCCGTCCGAATGAAAAACTGTTTTTT. Full variable domain (rest looked up from reference TRBV19 and TRBJ1-4): DGGITQSPKYLFRKEGQNVTLSCEQNLNHDAMYWYRQDPGQGLRLIYYSQIVNDFQKGDIAEGYSVSREKKESFPLTVTSAQKNPTAFYLCASSSRPNEKLFFGSGTQLSVL.

The CDR3 DNA sequence: TGCAGTGCTTACAACTCTGGAAACACCATATATTTT. Amino acid sequence: CSAYNSGNTIYF. The genes are TRBV20-1 and TRBJ1-3, with D unclear. CDR1 and CDR2 (germline): DFQATT, SNEGSKA (reference sequence). V lost 5 bases to trimming and J lost 0 bases, with 5 bases between them. This CDR3 contains 12 residues.

The chain couples TRBV7-2 to TRBJ2-3; maybe TRBD2 (5 bases). The CDR3 has 14 amino acids. V was clipped by 7 bases and J by 8 bases, with 19 bases between them. From germline, CDR1 is SGHTA and CDR2 FQGNSA. CDR3 DNA sequence: TGTGCCAGCACCTTCGCGGGCGGTGACACTACGCAGTATTTT. Protein product: CASTFAGGDTTQYF.

The sample holds a few counts of this clonotype. Germline is not matched at one junction end, which may reflect a read error. The V and J genes are TRBV19 and TRBJ2-1, with D possibly being TRBD1 (5 bases). CDR1 is LNHDA, CDR2 SQIVND, per germline (reference sequence). This CDR3 has 13 residues. The CDR3 DNA reads TGTGCCAGTAGTATAGATCTGCACAGGCGTGTTCTCTTC. Translation: CASSIDLHRRVLF.

The genes are TRBV7-2 and TRBJ2-2; a possible D gene is TRBD1 (7 bases). The CDR3 consists of 17 residues. Trimming pared 5 bases from V and 1 base from J, leaving 17 bases between. Germline V CDR1 and CDR2: SGHTA, FQGNSA. The CDR3 region has the DNA TGTGCCAGCAGCACGCCGACAGGGAGGAGGAACACCGGGGAGCTGTTTTTT. Amino acids: CASSTPTGRRNTGELFF.

There are a few counts of this clonotype. The rearrangement joins TRBV5-1 to TRBJ2-5; TRBD2 agrees at 13 bases. Unmatched junction bases numbered 2, after V lost 2 bases and J lost 4 bases. The CDR3 has 15 residues. Germline CDR1 SGHRS, CDR2 YFSETQ. The CDR3 spells CASSFGLAGAETQYF. CDR3 sequence (DNA): TGCGCCAGCAGCTTTGGACTAGCGGGAGCAGAGACCCAGTACTTC. The complete variable domain, with remaining parts taken from reference TRBV5-1 and TRBJ2-5, reads KAGVTQTPRYLIKTRGQQVTLSCSPISGHRSVSWYQQTPGQGLQFLFEYFSETQRNKGNFPGRFSGRQFSNSRSEMNVSTLELGDSALYLCASSFGLAGAETQYFGPGTRLLVL.

There are many counts of this clonotype. The chain couples TRBV29-1 to TRBJ2-1; D uncertain. This CDR3 contains 15 residues. V was trimmed by 3 bases and J by 5 bases, leaving 17 bases between them. Germline CDR1 and CDR2: SQVTM and ANQGSEA. Here the CDR3 DNA reads TGCAGCGTTGATGTCGGTAGGGTTGGGCACAATGAGCAGTTCTTC. Its protein is CSVDVGRVGHNEQFF.

The V and J genes are TRBV7-8 and TRBJ1-2; weak D call: TRBD1 (6 bases). Germline V gene lookup returns CDR1 SGHVS and CDR2 FQNEAQ. Trimming took 5 bases from V and 8 from J, leaving 15 bases between them. The CDR3 covers 13 residues. The CDR3 region has the DNA TGTGCCAGCAGCCCAGTGGGGGCGCCGGGCTACACCTTC. It specifies CASSPVGAPGYTF.

CDR3 amino acids: CASSLEGRQGPKGANVLTF. CDR3 DNA: TGTGCCAGCAGCTTAGAGGGTAGGCAAGGGCCGAAGGGGGCCAACGTCCTGACTTTC. This rearrangement joins TRBV11-2 to TRBJ2-6, with unresolved D. The CDR3 has 19 residues. V lost 0 bases and J 4 bases, leaving 19 bases between the germline ends. Germline assignment: CDR1 SGHAT and CDR2 FQNNGV.

This clonotype occurred a few times. The rearrangement joins TRBV11-1 to TRBJ2-1, with D tentatively TRBD2 (5 bases). Germline V gives CDR1 SGHAT, CDR2 FQDESV (reference sequence). Trimming pared 5 bases from V and 0 bases from J, leaving 20 bases between. This CDR3 comprises 18 residues. The CDR3 here is CASSPRLLARSSYNEQFF. The DNA for the CDR3 is TGTGCCAGCAGCCCCCGTCTGCTAGCCAGGAGCTCCTACAATGAGCAGTTCTTC.

This clonotype has just a few counts. The chain links TRBV10-2 to TRBJ2-1; 11 nucleotides match TRBD2. The J segment lost 16 bases and the V segment lost 2 bases, leaving 13 bases of the junction unmatched. The CDR3 is made up of 15 amino acids. Germline V gene sequence: CDR1 WSHSY, CDR2 SAAADI. Here the CDR3 DNA reads TGCGCCAGCAGTGAGGCCGGGACTAGCGGTTCTTTGGGATTCTTC. Translation: CASSEAGTSGSLGFF.

This clonotype has ten or more counts. The chain couples TRBV5-1 to TRBJ2-7, with TRBD1 matching over 8 bases. V gave up 6 bases and J gave up 0 bases; unmatched junction bases: 8. Germline values: CDR1 SGHRS, CDR2 YFSETQ. The CDR3 has 15 residues. The CDR3 region has the DNA TGCGCCAGCAAAAAGGACAGGGCGAGCTCCTACGAGCAGTACTTC. It yields the protein CASKKDRASSYEQYF.

Ten or more counts support this clonotype. The germline gene is not matched at one end of the junction; a read error may be the cause. The rearrangement uses TRBV6-1 and TRBJ2-7; 8 bases are a match to TRBD2. CDR1 is MNHNS and CDR2 is SASEGT in the germline V gene. CDR3 length equals 15 residues. CDR3 region: CASSEAGAGSYEQYF. In nucleotides, the CDR3 is TGTGCCAGCAGCGAAGCGGGAGCGGGCTCCTACGAGCAGTACTTC.

This clonotype came up a few times. The chain links TRBV11-2 to TRBJ1-1, with TRBD1 matching 7 bases. With V trimmed by 5 bases and J by 5 bases, 11 bases remained unmatched. There are 15 residues in the CDR3. Germline CDR1 reads SGHAT; CDR2 reads FQNNGV. The chain's CDR3 is CASSPRQGLGTEAFF. CDR3 DNA sequence: TGTGCCAGCAGCCCCCGACAGGGATTGGGGACTGAAGCTTTCTTT.

This clonotype was counted only a few times. CDR3: CASSTWREVFNNEQFF. The CDR3 region has the DNA TGTGCCAGCAGTACCTGGCGGGAGGTGTTTAACAATGAGCAGTTCTTC. The V call is TRBV6-2 or TRBV6-3, the J call TRBJ2-1; 8 bases fit TRBD2. V lost 5 bases, J lost 5 bases, and 11 bases stayed unmatched. From germline, CDR1 is MNHEY and CDR2 SVGEGT. CDR3 length: 16 amino acids.

CDR3 nucleotide sequence: TGTGCCAGCAGTTCTACGTGGACTAGCTATGGCGGGGAGCTGTTTTTT. It is translated as CASSSTWTSYGGELFF. The V gene is TRBV27, the J gene TRBJ2-2; TRBD2 agrees at 8 bases. This CDR3 is built from 16 residues. The germline gives CDR1 MNHEY, CDR2 SMNVEV (reference sequence). V lost 4 bases and J lost 7; bases outside the gene matches: 11.

The J gene is TRBJ2-1, the V gene TRBV29-1; no reliable D call. Trimming stripped 1 base from V and 6 bases from J, with 10 bases between. CDR1 and CDR2 (germline): SQVTM, ANQGSEA. This CDR3 has 13 amino acids. The DNA for the CDR3 is TGCAGCGTTGAAGGTGTGGCGGTCAATGAGCAGTTCTTC. As protein: CSVEGVAVNEQFF.